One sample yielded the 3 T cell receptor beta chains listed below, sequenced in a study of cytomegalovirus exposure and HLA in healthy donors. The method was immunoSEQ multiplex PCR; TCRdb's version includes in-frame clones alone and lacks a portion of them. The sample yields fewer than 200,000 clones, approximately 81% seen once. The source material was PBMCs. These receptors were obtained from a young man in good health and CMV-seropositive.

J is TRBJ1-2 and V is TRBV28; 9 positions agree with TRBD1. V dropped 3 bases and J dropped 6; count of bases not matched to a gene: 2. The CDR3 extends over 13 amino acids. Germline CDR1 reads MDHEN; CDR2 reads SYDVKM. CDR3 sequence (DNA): TGTGCCAGCAGTTTGGGGACAGGGAATGGCTACACCTTC. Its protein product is CASSLGTGNGYTF.

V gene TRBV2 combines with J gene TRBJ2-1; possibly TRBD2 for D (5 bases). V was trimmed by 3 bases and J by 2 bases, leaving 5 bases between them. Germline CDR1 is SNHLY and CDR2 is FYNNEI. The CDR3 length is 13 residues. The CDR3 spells CASSEEAYNEQFF. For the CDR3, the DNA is TGTGCCAGCAGTGAGGAGGCCTACAATGAGCAGTTCTTC.

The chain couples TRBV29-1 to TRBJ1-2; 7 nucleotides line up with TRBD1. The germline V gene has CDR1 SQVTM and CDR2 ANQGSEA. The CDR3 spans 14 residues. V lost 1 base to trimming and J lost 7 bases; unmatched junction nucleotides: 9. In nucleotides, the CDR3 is TGCAGCGTTGAAGGGGTCACAGGGGTCGGTGGCTACACCTTC. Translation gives CSVEGVTGVGGYTF.